This T cell receptor beta chain derives from a study of OX40 agonist ivuxolimab in advanced cancers. Overall study context: Patients received intravenous ivuxolimab every 2 weeks at 0.01 to 10 mg/kg. Three patients, one with hepatocellular carcinoma and two with cutaneous melanoma, achieved partial responses.

There are a few counts of this clone. Its target is not known. The study, taken as a whole, reports: Patients who responded partially at 0.1-3.0 mg/kg showed clonal expansion ranking among the lowest.

J lost 4 bases, V lost 2 bases, and 5 bases had no gene match. The V gene's germline CDR1 is SGHRS and CDR2 YFSETQ. This CDR3 spans 14 amino acids. Generated by immunoSEQ multiplex PCR, the TCRdb table keeps only in-frame clones and is missing some. The profile shows 55,000 to 75,000 clones, around 93% of them singletons. The chain employs TRBV5-1 and TRBJ1-1, with 7 bases that match TRBD1. This clonotype was sampled from an adult with an advanced solid tumor such as melanoma, head and neck, liver or kidney cancer. The sequenced sample was CD4+ or CD8+ T cells sorted from blood, obtained in a trial of the OX40 agonist ivuxolimab. This CDR3 reads CASSLNRGTTEAFF. CDR3 sequence (DNA): TGCGCCAGCAGCTTAAACAGGGGAACCACTGAAGCTTTCTTT.